Listed below are T cell receptor beta chains from one sample, sequenced in a study of blood T cells in healthy people across ages. TCRdb called the 5' RACE reads again in MiXCR, with one record for every CDR3 protein. The sample carries fewer than 950,000 distinct CDR3 sequences, around half recorded once. Sequencing was carried out using blood. These receptors were collected from a man older than 75 in good health. CDR3s include the opening cysteine and the closing phenylalanine or tryptophan. Each record gives: J gene, V gene, clone size, D gene, CDR3 DNA, CDR3 protein. D genes are given only for firm matches. The size entry is marked missing in some rows and otherwise reads once, few, many or a size class.

J: TRBJ1-2; V: TRBV14; size: many; D: NA; DNA: TGTGCCAGCAGCCAAGACGGGTATTATGGCTACACCTTC; CDR3: CASSQDGYYGYTF
J: TRBJ2-1; V: TRBV7-9; size: NA; D: NA; DNA: TGTGCCAGCAACCGGGGAGCCTACAATGAGCAGTTCTTC; CDR3: CASNRGAYNEQFF
J: TRBJ2-5; V: TRBV29-1; size: NA; D: NA; DNA: TGCAGCGCTACGACAGGTGCCGAGACCCAGTACTTC; CDR3: CSATTGAETQYF
J: TRBJ2-5; V: TRBV20-1; size: once; D: NA; DNA: TGCAGTGCCCTCCCGAGGGGACAAGAGACCCAGTACTTC; CDR3: CSALPRGQETQYF
J: TRBJ2-2; V: TRBV12-3/TRBV12-4; size: NA; D: TRBD1; DNA: TGTGCCAGCAGTTCGACAGGGTCGGCCGGGGAGCTGTTTTTT; CDR3: CASSSTGSAGELFF
J: TRBJ1-6; V: TRBV4-1; size: few; D: NA; DNA: TGCGCCAGCAGCCAAACGCCCACGGCCTCACCCCTCCACTTT; CDR3: CASSQTPTASPLHF
J: TRBJ2-6; V: TRBV6-5; size: NA; D: NA; DNA: TGTGCCAGCACCAGCCCTGGGGCCAACGTCCTGACTTTC; CDR3: CASTSPGANVLTF
J: TRBJ2-2; V: TRBV7-3; size: NA; D: NA; DNA: TGTGCCAGCAGTCCTCGCGGCAGTCGGAACGGGGAGCTGTTTTTT; CDR3: CASSPRGSRNGELFF
J: TRBJ2-7; V: TRBV7-2; size: NA; D: NA; DNA: TGTGCCAGCAGCTTCGACCGCGTTGTCCGCGAGCAGTACTTC; CDR3: CASSFDRVVREQYF
J: TRBJ2-7; V: TRBV7-2; size: NA; D: TRBD2; DNA: TGTGCCAGCAGCTCCCCCCGGGAGGGCACCTACGAGCAGTACTTC; CDR3: CASSSPREGTYEQYF
J: TRBJ2-2; V: TRBV28; size: NA; D: TRBD2; DNA: TGTGCCAGCAGTTTTGGGCTAGCGGGAGTTTTCGGGGAGCTGTTTTTT; CDR3: CASSFGLAGVFGELFF
J: TRBJ1-2; V: TRBV3-1; size: NA; D: NA; DNA: TGTGCCAGCAGCCATCCAGGGAAGGGAGGCTACACCTTC; CDR3: CASSHPGKGGYTF
J: TRBJ1-4; V: TRBV6-2/TRBV6-3; size: NA; D: NA; DNA: TGTGCCAGCAGTTACTCATGGCCACGAGGACTGAGGGAAAAACTGTTTTTT; CDR3: CASSYSWPRGLREKLFF
J: TRBJ1-5; V: TRBV6-5; size: NA; D: NA; DNA: TGTGCCAGCAGTTATCAGCTCAATCAGCCCCAGCATTTT; CDR3: CASSYQLNQPQHF
J: TRBJ1-2; V: TRBV12-3/TRBV12-4; size: NA; D: NA; DNA: TGTGCCAGCAGTTTAAATCCCGGATCTAACTATGGCTACACCTTC; CDR3: CASSLNPGSNYGYTF
J: TRBJ1-4; V: TRBV12-3/TRBV12-4; size: few; D: NA; DNA: TGTGCCAGCAGCCCTGGGGGGGTCCCTAATGAAAAACTGTTTTTT; CDR3: CASSPGGVPNEKLFF
J: TRBJ2-6; V: TRBV24-1; size: NA; D: NA; DNA: TGTGCCACCAGTGACAAGGGGACTGGGGCCAACGTCCTGACTTTC; CDR3: CATSDKGTGANVLTF
J: TRBJ2-2; V: TRBV5-1; size: once; D: NA; DNA: TGCGCCAGCAGCGGGGGACTCGCGGTAGGGGAGCTGTTTTTT; CDR3: CASSGGLAVGELFF
J: TRBJ2-7; V: TRBV25-1; size: once; D: NA; DNA: TGTGCCAGCAGTGCTGAGGGGCAGGGAAGGGAGCAGTACTTC; CDR3: CASSAEGQGREQYF
J: TRBJ2-2; V: TRBV7-3; size: NA; D: NA; DNA: TGTGCCAGCAGCTTAACGAACGGGGCTGGCGGGGAGCTGTTTTTT; CDR3: CASSLTNGAGGELFF